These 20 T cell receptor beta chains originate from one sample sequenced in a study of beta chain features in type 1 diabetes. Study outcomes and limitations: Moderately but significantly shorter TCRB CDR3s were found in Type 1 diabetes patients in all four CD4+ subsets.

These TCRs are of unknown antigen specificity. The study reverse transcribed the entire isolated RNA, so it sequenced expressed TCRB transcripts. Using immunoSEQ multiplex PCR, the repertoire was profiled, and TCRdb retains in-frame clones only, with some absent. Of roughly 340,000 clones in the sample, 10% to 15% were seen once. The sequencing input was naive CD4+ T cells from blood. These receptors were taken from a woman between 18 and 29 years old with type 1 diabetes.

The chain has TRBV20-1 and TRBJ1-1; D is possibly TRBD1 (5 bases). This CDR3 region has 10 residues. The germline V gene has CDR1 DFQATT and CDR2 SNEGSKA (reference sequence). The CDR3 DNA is TGCAGAGTGGGGCGGATCGAAGCTTTCTTT. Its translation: CRVGRIEAFF.

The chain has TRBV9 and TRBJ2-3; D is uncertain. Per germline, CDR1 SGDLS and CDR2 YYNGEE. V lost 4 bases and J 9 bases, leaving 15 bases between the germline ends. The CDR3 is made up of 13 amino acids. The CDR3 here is CASSPSPAGTQYF. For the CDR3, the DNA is TGTGCCAGCAGCCCTAGTCCCGCCGGGACGCAGTATTTT.

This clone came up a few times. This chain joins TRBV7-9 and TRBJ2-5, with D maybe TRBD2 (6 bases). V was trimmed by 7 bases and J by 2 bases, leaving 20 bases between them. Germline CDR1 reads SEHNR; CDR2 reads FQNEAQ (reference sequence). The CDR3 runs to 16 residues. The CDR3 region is CASTTSPRLGQETQYF. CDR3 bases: TGTGCCAGCACCACATCACCTAGACTAGGGCAAGAGACCCAGTACTTC.

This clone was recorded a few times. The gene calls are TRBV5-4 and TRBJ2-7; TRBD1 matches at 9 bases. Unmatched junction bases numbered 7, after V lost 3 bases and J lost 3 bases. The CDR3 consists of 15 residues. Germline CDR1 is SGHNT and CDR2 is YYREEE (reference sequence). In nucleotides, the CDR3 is TGTGCCAGCAGCTCACGGGACAGGGTTAACTACGAGCAGTACTTC. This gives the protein CASSSRDRVNYEQYF.

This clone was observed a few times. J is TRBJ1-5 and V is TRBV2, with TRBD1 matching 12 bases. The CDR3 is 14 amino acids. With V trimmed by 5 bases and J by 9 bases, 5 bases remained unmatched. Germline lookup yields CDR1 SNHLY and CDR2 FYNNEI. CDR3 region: CASSPGTGGPPQHF. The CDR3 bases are TGTGCCAGCAGTCCTGGGACAGGGGGCCCGCCCCAGCATTTT.

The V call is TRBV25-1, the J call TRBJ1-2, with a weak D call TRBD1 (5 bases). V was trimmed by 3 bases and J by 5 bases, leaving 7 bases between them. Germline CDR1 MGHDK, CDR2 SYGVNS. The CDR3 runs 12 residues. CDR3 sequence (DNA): TGTGCCAGCAGTGATGGGGCTTATGGCTACACCTTC. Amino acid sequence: CASSDGAYGYTF.

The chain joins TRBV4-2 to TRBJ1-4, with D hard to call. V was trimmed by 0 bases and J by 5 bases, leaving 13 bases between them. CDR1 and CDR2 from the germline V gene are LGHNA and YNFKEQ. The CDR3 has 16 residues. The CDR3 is CASSQDARNFNEKLFF. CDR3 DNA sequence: TGTGCCAGCAGCCAAGATGCGCGGAACTTCAATGAAAAACTGTTTTTT.

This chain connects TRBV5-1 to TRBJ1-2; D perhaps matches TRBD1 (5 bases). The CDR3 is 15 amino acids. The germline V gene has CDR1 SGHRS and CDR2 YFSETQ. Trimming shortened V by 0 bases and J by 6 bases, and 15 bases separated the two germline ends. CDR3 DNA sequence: TGCGCCAGCAGCTTGGCAGGACAAGATATCCATGGCTACACCTTC. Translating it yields CASSLAGQDIHGYTF.

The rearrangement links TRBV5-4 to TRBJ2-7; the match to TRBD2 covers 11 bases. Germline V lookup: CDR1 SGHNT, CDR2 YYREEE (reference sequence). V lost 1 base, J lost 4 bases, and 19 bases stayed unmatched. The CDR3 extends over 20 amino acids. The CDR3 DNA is TGTGCCAGCAGCTTGTTAAAGAGTCCTAGCGGGAGGAATAGGTCTTACGAGCAGTACTTC. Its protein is CASSLLKSPSGRNRSYEQYF.

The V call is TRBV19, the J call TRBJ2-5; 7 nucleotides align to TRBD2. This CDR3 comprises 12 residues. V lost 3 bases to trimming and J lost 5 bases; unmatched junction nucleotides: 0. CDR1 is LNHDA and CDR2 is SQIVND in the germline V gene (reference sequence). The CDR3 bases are TGTGCCAGTAGTATGCGGGGGGAGACCCAGTACTTC. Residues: CASSMRGETQYF.

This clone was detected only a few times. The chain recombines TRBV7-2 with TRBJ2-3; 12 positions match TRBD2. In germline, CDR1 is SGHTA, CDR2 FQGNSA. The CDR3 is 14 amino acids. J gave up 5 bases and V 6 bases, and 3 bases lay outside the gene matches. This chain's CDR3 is CASRLAGGKDTQYF. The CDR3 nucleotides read TGTGCCAGCAGACTAGCGGGGGGAAAAGATACGCAGTATTTT. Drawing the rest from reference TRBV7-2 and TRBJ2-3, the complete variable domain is GAGVSQSPSNKVTEKGKDVELRCDPISGHTALYWYRQSLGQGLEFLIYFQGNSAPDKSGLPSDRFSAERTGGSVSTLTIQRTQQEDSAVYLCASRLAGGKDTQYFGPGTRLTVL.

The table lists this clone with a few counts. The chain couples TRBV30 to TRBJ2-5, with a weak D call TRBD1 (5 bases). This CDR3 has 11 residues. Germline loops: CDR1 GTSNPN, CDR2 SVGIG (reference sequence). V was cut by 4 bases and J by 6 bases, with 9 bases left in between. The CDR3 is CAWTQGQTQYF. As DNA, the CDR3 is TGTGCCTGGACCCAGGGTCAGACCCAGTACTTC.

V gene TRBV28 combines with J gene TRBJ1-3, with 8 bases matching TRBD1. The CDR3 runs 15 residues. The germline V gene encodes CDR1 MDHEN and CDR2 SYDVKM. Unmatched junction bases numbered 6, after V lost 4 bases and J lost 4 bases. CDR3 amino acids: CASSSGTGRGNTIYF. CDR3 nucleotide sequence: TGTGCCAGCAGTTCCGGGACAGGAAGGGGAAACACCATATATTTT.

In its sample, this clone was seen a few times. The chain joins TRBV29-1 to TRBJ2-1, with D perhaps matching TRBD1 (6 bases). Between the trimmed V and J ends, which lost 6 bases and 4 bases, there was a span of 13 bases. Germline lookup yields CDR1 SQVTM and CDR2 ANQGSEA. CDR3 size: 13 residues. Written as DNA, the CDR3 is TGCAGCGTCAAACAGGGAATTTACAATGAGCAGTTCTTC. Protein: CSVKQGIYNEQFF.

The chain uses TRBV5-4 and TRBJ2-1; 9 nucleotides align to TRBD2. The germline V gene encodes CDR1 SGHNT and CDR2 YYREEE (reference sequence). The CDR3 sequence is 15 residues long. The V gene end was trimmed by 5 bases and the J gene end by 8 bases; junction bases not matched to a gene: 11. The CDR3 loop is CASRVAGEGGDEQFF. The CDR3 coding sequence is TGTGCCAGCAGGGTAGCGGGAGAGGGCGGGGATGAGCAGTTCTTC.

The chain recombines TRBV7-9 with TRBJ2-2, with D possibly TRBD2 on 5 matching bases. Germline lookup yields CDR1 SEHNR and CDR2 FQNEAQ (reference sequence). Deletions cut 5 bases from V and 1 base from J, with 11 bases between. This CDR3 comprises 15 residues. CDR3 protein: CASSRVALNTGELFF. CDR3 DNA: TGTGCCAGCAGCCGCGTAGCGCTGAACACCGGGGAGCTGTTTTTT.

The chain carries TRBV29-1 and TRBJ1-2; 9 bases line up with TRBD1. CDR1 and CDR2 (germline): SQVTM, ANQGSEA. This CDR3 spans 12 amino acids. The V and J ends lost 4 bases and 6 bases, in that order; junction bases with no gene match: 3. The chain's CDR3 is CSVVGQGDGYTF. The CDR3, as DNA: TGCAGCGTTGTGGGACAGGGTGATGGCTACACCTTC.

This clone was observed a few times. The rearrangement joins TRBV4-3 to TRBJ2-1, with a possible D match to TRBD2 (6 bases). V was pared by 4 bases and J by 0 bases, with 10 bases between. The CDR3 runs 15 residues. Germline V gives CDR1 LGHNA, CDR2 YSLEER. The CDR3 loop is CASSPDYISYNEQFF. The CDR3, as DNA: TGCGCCAGCAGCCCGGACTATATCTCCTACAATGAGCAGTTCTTC.

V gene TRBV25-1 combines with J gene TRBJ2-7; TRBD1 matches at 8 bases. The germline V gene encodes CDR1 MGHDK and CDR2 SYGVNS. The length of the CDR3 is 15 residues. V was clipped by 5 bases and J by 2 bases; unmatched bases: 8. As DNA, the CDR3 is TGTGCCAGCAGTCGAATAGGGACAGGAGCCTACGAGCAGTACTTC. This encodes CASSRIGTGAYEQYF.

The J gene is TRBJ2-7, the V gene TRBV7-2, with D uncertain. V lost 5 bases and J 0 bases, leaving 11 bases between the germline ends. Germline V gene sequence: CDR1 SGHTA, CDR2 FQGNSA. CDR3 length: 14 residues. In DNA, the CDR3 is TGTGCCAGCAGCCCCTACAGTAACTCCTACGAGCAGTACTTC. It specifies CASSPYSNSYEQYF.